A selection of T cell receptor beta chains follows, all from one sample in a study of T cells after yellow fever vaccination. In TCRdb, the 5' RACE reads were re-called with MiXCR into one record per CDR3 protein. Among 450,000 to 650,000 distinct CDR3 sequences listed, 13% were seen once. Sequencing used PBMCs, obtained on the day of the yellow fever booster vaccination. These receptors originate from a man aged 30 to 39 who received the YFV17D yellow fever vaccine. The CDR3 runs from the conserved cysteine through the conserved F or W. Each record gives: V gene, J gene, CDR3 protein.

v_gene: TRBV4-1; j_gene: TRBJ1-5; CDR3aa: CASSQDGEQGFQPQHF
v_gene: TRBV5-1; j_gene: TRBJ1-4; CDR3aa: CASSYEPTNEKLFF
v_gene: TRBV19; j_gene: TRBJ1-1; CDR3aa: CASSIQAITNTEAFF
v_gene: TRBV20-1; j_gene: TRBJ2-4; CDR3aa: CSAPSPGVKNIQYF
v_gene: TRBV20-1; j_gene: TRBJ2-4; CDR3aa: CSANGQGGSWAKNIQYF
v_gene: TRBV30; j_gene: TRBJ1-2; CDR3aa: CACTLVANYGYTF
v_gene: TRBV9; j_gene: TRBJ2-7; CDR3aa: CASSDGTKGQGIDEQYF
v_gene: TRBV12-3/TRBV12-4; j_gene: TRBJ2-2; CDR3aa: CASRSGQGGRELFF
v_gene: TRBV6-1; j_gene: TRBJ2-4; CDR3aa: CASSESGNKNIQYF
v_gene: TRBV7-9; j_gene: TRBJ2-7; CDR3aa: CASGRGSLHEQYF
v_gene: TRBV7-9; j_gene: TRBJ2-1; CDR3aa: CASSLGGTIYNEQFF
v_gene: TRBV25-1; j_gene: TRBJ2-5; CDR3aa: CASSEGQGNEETQYF
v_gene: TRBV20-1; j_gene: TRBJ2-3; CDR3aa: CSASGGVTDTQYF
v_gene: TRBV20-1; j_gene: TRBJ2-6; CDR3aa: CSARDIREASGANVLTF
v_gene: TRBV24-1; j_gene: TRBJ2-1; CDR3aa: CATSVYNEQFF
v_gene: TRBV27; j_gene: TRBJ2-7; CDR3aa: CASRGHPSYEQYF
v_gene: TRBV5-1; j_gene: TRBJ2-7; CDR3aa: CASSLTGATPSYEQYF
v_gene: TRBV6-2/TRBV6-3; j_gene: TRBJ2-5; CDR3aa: CASSYLHQETQYF
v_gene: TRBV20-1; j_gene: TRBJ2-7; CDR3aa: CSARPPFSYEQYF
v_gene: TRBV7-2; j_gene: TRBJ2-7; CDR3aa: CASSFLRRADEEQYF
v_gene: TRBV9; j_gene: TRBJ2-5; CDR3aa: CASSGRGGQETQYF
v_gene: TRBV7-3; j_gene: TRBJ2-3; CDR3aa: CASSLGPASTDTQYF
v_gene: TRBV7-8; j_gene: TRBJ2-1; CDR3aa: CASSLSGRSNNEQFF
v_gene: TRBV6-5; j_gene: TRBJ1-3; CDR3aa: CASSYSEGGNTIYF
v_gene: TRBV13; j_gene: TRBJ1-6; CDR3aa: CASSLSYQRSLHF
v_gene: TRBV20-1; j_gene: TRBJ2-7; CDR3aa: CSARDGSGITIYEQYF
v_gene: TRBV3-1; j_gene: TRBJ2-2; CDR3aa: CASSHRQGANGELFF
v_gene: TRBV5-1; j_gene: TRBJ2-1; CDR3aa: CASSRLTGSYNEQFF
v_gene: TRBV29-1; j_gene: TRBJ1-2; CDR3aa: CSALSGPDYGYTF
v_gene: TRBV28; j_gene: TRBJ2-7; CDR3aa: CASSLSSQSYEQYF
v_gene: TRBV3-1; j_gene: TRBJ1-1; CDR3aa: CASSQEAEAFF
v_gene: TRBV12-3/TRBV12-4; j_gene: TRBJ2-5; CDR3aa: CASTGQWGETQYF
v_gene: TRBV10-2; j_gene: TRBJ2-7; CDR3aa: CASSDYGQRPTYEQYF
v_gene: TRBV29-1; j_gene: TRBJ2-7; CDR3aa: CSDACTDLGTRDSPRIYEQYF
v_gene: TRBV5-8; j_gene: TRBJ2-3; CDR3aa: CASNTGRRAWTDTQYF
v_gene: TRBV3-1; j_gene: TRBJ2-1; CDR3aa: CASSQGGRGRGSNEQFF
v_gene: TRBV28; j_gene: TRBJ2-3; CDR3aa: CASKGGAHSGTDTQYF
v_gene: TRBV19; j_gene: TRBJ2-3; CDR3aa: CASSWTSEMADTQYF
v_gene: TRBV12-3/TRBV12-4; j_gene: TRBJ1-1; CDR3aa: CASSLIPTGSTEAFF
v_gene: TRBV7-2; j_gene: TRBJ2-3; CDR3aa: CASSLGPYSEYTQYF
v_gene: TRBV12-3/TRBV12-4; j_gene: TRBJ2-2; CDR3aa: CASSLAGNRELFF
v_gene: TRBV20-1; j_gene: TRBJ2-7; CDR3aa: CSARGIFGPYSYEQYF
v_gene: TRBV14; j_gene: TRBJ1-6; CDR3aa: CASSPVRASPLHF
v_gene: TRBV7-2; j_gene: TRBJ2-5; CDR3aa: CASSTGKTQYF
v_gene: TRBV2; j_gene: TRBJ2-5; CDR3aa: CASNRLAGVGETQYF
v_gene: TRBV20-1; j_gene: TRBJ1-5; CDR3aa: CSALGGNQPQHF
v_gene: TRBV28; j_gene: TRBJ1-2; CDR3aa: CASSSTDRRDGYTF
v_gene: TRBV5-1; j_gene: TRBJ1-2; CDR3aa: CASSSTGGGGYTF
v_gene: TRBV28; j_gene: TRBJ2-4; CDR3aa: CASSFERNIQYF
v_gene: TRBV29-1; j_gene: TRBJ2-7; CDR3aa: CSVGTGPTRYYEQYF
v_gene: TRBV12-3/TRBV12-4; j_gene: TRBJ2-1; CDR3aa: CASRLAGVHNEQFF
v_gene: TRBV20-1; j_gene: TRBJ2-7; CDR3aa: CSAMGGEVNEQYF
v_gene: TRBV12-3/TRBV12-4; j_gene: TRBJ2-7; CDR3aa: CASSPERGTYEQYF
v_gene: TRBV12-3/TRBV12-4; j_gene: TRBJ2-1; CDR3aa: CASRIDRGLSIGDQFF
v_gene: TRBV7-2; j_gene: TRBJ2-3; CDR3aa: CASSRTTALTDTQYF
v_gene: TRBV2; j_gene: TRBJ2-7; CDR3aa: CASSETSAGVYEQYF
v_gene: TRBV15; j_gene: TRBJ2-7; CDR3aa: CATSRDLATPYEQYF
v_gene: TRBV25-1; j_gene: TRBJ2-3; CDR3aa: CASSPRPTGGGDTQYF
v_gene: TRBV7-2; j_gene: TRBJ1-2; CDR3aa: CASSFAGGRHGYTF
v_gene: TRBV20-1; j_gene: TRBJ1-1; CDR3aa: CSASATGTNTEAFF